This section outlines one T cell receptor beta chain sequence together with its context. Its matching antigen is unknown. The data are from a study of T cell responses to AZD1222 COVID-19 vaccine. Study-level points and caveats: Researchers report vaccine-associated CD4 TCRs spanning spike, with dominance at 160-218 and 743-854. Samples come after the peak T cell response, not at day 14. It was only a handful of AZD1222 recipients who were seropositive at baseline.

Analyses pooled second doses at about 4 or about 12 weeks. The CDR3 extends over 14 amino acids. Germline loops: CDR1 SGDLS, CDR2 YYNGEE. V lost 4 bases to trimming and J lost 4 bases; unmatched junction nucleotides: 5. This table comes from immunoSEQ multiplex PCR, and its TCRdb copy is limited to in-frame clones, with some not included. The sample lists 110,000 to 150,000 clones, around 93% seen once, with 2.5% to 4% in the top ten. The rearrangement uses TRBV9 and TRBJ2-4; 7 positions match TRBD1. The material sequenced was peripheral blood, taken 28 days after the second AZD1222 dose. This receptor was obtained from an adult who received the AZD1222 COVID-19 vaccine. CDR3 in DNA: TGTGCCAGCAGCCCAGGACAGGCGAAAAACATTCAGTACTTC. This translates into CASSPGQAKNIQYF.